This is a list of T cell receptor beta chains from one sample in a study of technical replicates of blood from a few donors. Profiling relied on immunoSEQ multiplex PCR, and the TCRdb table lists in-frame clones only, not all of them. The data show under 55,000 clones, with 90% to 97% seen just once and 0.39% held by the top ten. The sequencing input was T cells isolated from PBMCs. These receptors were collected from a human donor in good health. Both conserved end residues are part of each CDR3. A D gene is named only where the DNA matches it firmly. Expanded clones are given a class, and other clones once, few, many or no size at all.

>TRBV7-8|NA|NA|TRBJ2-7
CASSLDTFYEQYF
TGTGCCAGCAGCTTAGACACCTTCTACGAGCAGTACTTC
>TRBV7-2|NA|NA|TRBJ1-2
CASSLAQQGRGYTF
TGTGCCAGCAGCTTAGCCCAACAGGGACGAGGCTACACCTTC
>TRBV11-3|NA|NA|TRBJ1-1
CASSFGSEAFF
TGTGCCAGCAGCTTTGGCTCTGAAGCTTTCTTT
>TRBV4-2|NA|NA|TRBJ1-2
CASSQPTRDGDYGYTF
TGTGCCAGCAGCCAGCCCACCCGGGATGGGGACTATGGCTACACCTTC
>TRBV11-2|NA|NA|TRBJ2-3
CASSLAVISTDTQYF
TGTGCCAGCAGCTTAGCGGTTATTAGCACAGATACGCAGTATTTT
>TRBV7-2|NA|NA|TRBJ1-1
CASSSRPSSIGRTEAFF
TGTGCCAGCAGCTCCAGACCTTCTTCCATTGGCAGGACTGAAGCTTTCTTT
>TRBV27|NA|NA|TRBJ2-3
CASTSEADTQYF
TGTGCCAGCACCTCGGAGGCAGATACGCAGTATTTT
>TRBV2|NA|NA|TRBJ2-2
CASLLAENTGELFF
TGTGCCAGCCTACTAGCAGAGAACACCGGGGAGCTGTTTTTT
>TRBV4-1|TRBD1|NA|TRBJ2-7
CASSQEDRTGSYEQYF
TGCGCCAGCAGCCAAGAAGACCGGACAGGGAGCTACGAGCAGTACTTC
>TRBV6-6|NA|NA|TRBJ1-2
CASSTNRVVRYGYTF
TGTGCCAGCAGCACTAACAGGGTAGTACGCTATGGCTACACCTTC
>TRBV5-1|TRBD2|NA|TRBJ2-6
CASSLGGGTGANVLTF
TGCGCCAGCAGCTTGGGGGGAGGGACTGGGGCCAACGTCCTGACTTTC
>TRBV7-2|TRBD2|NA|TRBJ2-7
CASSLDPSGYEQYF
TGTGCCAGCAGCTTAGACCCTAGCGGCTACGAGCAGTACTTC
>TRBV2|TRBD1|NA|TRBJ1-2
CASSEQEGAGYTF
TGTGCCAGCAGTGAACAGGAGGGGGCTGGCTACACCTTC
>TRBV14|NA|NA|TRBJ1-4
CASSPVPTGNEKLFF
TGTGCCAGCAGCCCCGTTCCAACAGGGAATGAAAAACTGTTTTTT
>TRBV4-3|TRBD2|NA|TRBJ2-3
CASSQLSPSGTFTDTQYF
TGCGCCAGCAGCCAACTATCCCCTAGCGGGACTTTCACAGATACGCAGTATTTT
>TRBV7-2|TRBD1|NA|TRBJ2-7
CASSWDRGSYEQYF
TGTGCCAGCAGCTGGGACAGGGGCTCCTACGAGCAGTACTTC
>TRBV5-6|TRBD2|NA|TRBJ2-2
CASSLGLAGVTGELFF
TGTGCCAGCAGCTTGGGACTAGCGGGAGTAACCGGGGAGCTGTTTTTT
>TRBV27|NA|NA|TRBJ2-5
CASSLSGNDETQYF
TGTGCCAGCAGTTTATCCGGGAACGACGAGACCCAGTACTTC
>TRBV5-1|TRBD1|once|TRBJ1-4
CASSAGGSEKLFF
TGCGCCAGCAGCGCAGGGGGCTCTGAAAAACTGTTTTTT
>TRBV23-1|NA|NA|TRBJ1-1
CASSLGGDAEAFF
TGCGCCAGCAGTCTAGGGGGAGATGCTGAAGCTTTCTTT
>TRBV5-1|TRBD2|once|TRBJ2-7
CASSWTSGSLYEQYF
TGCGCCAGCAGCTGGACTAGCGGGAGTCTCTACGAGCAGTACTTC
>TRBV2|NA|NA|TRBJ1-1
CASSEAGGVYTEAFF
TGTGCCAGCAGTGAAGCTGGGGGGGTATACACTGAAGCTTTCTTT
>TRBV2|NA|NA|TRBJ1-4
CASSLNEKLFF
TGTGCCAGCAGTTTAAATGAAAAACTGTTTTTT
>TRBV2|NA|NA|TRBJ1-5
CASTLEGDQPQHF
TGTGCCAGCACCCTTGAAGGGGATCAGCCCCAGCATTTT
>TRBV19|NA|NA|TRBJ2-6
CASSIVGPGANVLTF
TGTGCCAGTAGTATAGTGGGGCCCGGGGCCAACGTCCTGACTTTC
>TRBV5-4|NA|NA|TRBJ1-4
CASSTGTLANEKLFF
TGTGCCAGCAGCACCGGGACATTAGCTAATGAAAAACTGTTTTTT
>TRBV5-1|NA|NA|TRBJ1-1
CASSLERNTEAFF
TGCGCCAGCAGCTTGGAGCGGAACACTGAAGCTTTCTTT
>TRBV29-1|NA|NA|TRBJ2-5
CSVGWVGQQETQYF
TGCAGCGTTGGGTGGGTAGGACAGCAAGAGACCCAGTACTTC
>TRBV28|TRBD2|NA|TRBJ2-3
CASSRGGYGTDTQYF
TGTGCCAGCAGTCGGGGGGGTTATGGCACAGATACGCAGTATTTT
>TRBV27|NA|NA|TRBJ2-1
CASSLERVSYNEQFF
TGTGCCAGCAGTTTAGAGCGGGTATCCTACAATGAGCAGTTCTTC
>TRBV19|NA|NA|TRBJ2-2
CASSGRSNTGELFF
TGTGCCAGTAGTGGCAGGTCCAACACCGGGGAGCTGTTTTTT
>TRBV7-3|TRBD1|NA|TRBJ1-1
CASRGGGTARGNTEAFF
TGTGCCAGCAGGGGAGGAGGGACAGCAAGAGGAAACACTGAAGCTTTCTTT
>TRBV13|TRBD2|NA|TRBJ2-1
CASSSFSGSGYNEQFF
TGTGCCAGCAGCTCATTTAGCGGGAGCGGCTACAATGAGCAGTTCTTC
>TRBV5-5|NA|NA|TRBJ1-1
CASSFAVYMNTEAFF
TGTGCCAGCAGCTTCGCCGTTTACATGAACACTGAAGCTTTCTTT
>TRBV10-3|TRBD1|NA|TRBJ2-1
CAALNQDRVSNEQFF
TGTGCCGCACTCAACCAGGACAGGGTTTCCAATGAGCAGTTCTTC
>TRBV2|NA|NA|TRBJ2-5
CASLDPGETQYF
TGTGCCAGCCTAGATCCGGGAGAGACCCAGTACTTC
>TRBV11-1|NA|NA|TRBJ1-1
CASSLGSGSTEAFF
TGTGCCAGCAGCTTGGGATCAGGGTCCACTGAAGCTTTCTTT
>TRBV7-2|NA|NA|TRBJ2-7
CASSLADISEQYF
TGTGCCAGCAGCTTAGCCGACATAAGCGAGCAGTACTTC
>TRBV19|NA|NA|TRBJ1-4
CASSVRFSEKLFF
TGTGCCAGTAGTGTCCGTTTTAGCGAAAAACTGTTTTTT
>TRBV15|TRBD1|NA|TRBJ2-1
CATSKPDRGTHNEQFF
TGTGCCACCAGCAAACCGGACAGGGGAACGCACAATGAGCAGTTCTTC
>TRBV7-9|NA|once|TRBJ1-1
CASSSGVTEAFF
TGTGCCAGCAGCTCAGGGGTGACTGAAGCTTTCTTT
>TRBV2|TRBD1|NA|TRBJ2-3
CASSETTGSYSDTQYF
TGTGCCAGCAGTGAAACGACAGGGAGTTACTCAGATACGCAGTATTTT
>TRBV5-1|NA|once|TRBJ2-5
CASSLGGDQETQYF
TGCGCCAGCAGCTTGGGCGGGGATCAAGAGACCCAGTACTTC
>TRBV7-3|NA|NA|TRBJ2-7
CASSPGSPSEQYF
TGTGCCAGCAGCCCAGGATCTCCCTCCGAGCAGTACTTC
>TRBV4-1|NA|NA|TRBJ2-5
CASSRGTAQETQYF
TGCGCCAGCAGCCGCGGGACAGCCCAAGAGACCCAGTACTTC
>TRBV5-6|TRBD1|NA|TRBJ2-7
CASSWDRNSYEQYF
TGTGCCAGCAGCTGGGACAGAAACTCCTACGAGCAGTACTTC
>TRBV6-5|TRBD1|NA|TRBJ2-7
CASSYSVGQGGEQYF
TGTGCCAGCAGTTACTCGGTGGGACAGGGGGGCGAGCAGTACTTC
>TRBV7-9|TRBD2|NA|TRBJ2-1
CASSLTSGVYNEQFF
TGTGCCAGCAGCCTGACTAGCGGGGTCTACAATGAGCAGTTCTTC
>TRBV5-1|TRBD2|NA|TRBJ2-7
CASSPEVLAGNYEQYF
TGCGCCAGCAGCCCGGAGGTGCTAGCGGGAAATTACGAGCAGTACTTC
>TRBV9|TRBD2|NA|TRBJ2-1
CASSNSGRAMNEQFF
TGTGCCAGCAGCAATAGCGGGAGGGCCATGAATGAGCAGTTCTTC